A selection of T cell receptor beta chains follows, all from one sample in a study of blood T cell repertoires in COVID-19. Produced via immunoSEQ multiplex PCR; TCRdb's table is partial and in-frame only. The table shows 250,000 to 350,000 clones, with about 89% occurring only once. The sequenced sample consisted of peripheral blood. All receptors derive from a woman aged 55-70 years with acute or convalescent COVID-19. Each CDR3 is given with its conserved first and last residue. Fields, in order: V gene, clone size, D gene, J gene, CDR3 protein, CDR3 DNA. D genes are given only for firm matches. For some rows the clone size is stated as once, few or many, or as a class when expanded; others skip it.

TRBV5-6	NA	NA	TRBJ1-1	CASSFLLRNTEAFF	TGTGCCAGCAGCTTTCTATTAAGGAACACTGAAGCTTTCTTT
TRBV4-3	NA	NA	TRBJ1-6	CASSQDRQENSPLHF	TGCGCCAGCAGCCAGGATCGACAGGAAAATTCACCCCTCCACTTT
TRBV18	NA	NA	TRBJ2-7	CASSPRGGSYEQYF	TGTGCCAGCTCACCGAGGGGGGGCTCGTACGAGCAGTACTTC
TRBV11-2	NA	TRBD1	TRBJ2-1	CASSFGTGSYNEQFF	TGTGCCAGCAGCTTTGGGACAGGTTCCTACAATGAGCAGTTCTTC
TRBV29-1	NA	TRBD2	TRBJ2-1	CSVAHPAGAPNEQFF	TGCAGCGTAGCTCACCCGGCGGGAGCCCCCAATGAGCAGTTCTTC
TRBV9	NA	NA	TRBJ1-2	CASSQRTGGYGYTF	TGTGCCAGCAGCCAAAGGACCGGGGGCTATGGCTACACCTTC
TRBV3-1/TRBV3-2	NA	NA	TRBJ2-5	CASSHPAGIEETQYF	TGTGCCAGCAGCCACCCAGCAGGTATCGAAGAGACCCAGTACTTC
TRBV28	NA	NA	TRBJ1-6	CASSSQKVLKSGAYNSPLHF	TGTGCCAGCAGTTCGCAGAAGGTTTTAAAGTCAGGCGCCTATAATTCACCCCTCCACTTT
TRBV9	few	TRBD2	TRBJ2-7	CASSGASGTSANEQYF	TGTGCCAGCAGCGGGGCCTCCGGGACTAGCGCCAACGAGCAGTACTTC
TRBV28	NA	NA	TRBJ2-7	CASSAGIYEQYF	TGTGCCAGCAGCGCGGGGATCTACGAGCAGTACTTC
TRBV28	NA	NA	TRBJ2-2	CASSPQPNWNTGELFF	TGTGCCAGCAGTCCACAGCCAAACTGGAACACCGGGGAGCTGTTTTTT
TRBV18	NA	NA	TRBJ1-3	CASSPPGRDSGNTIYF	TGTGCCAGCTCACCCCCTGGACGGGACTCTGGAAACACCATATATTTT
TRBV19	NA	TRBD1	TRBJ1-5	CASSVSQGAWQPQHF	TGTGCCAGTAGTGTCTCACAGGGGGCATGGCAGCCCCAGCATTTT
TRBV6-5	NA	TRBD1	TRBJ2-7	CASRGTAEAYEQYF	TGTGCCAGCAGGGGGACAGCGGAAGCTTACGAGCAGTACTTC
TRBV11-3	NA	NA	TRBJ2-3	CASSLDSGGVSTDTQYF	TGTGCCAGCAGCTTAGATAGTGGGGGCGTAAGCACAGATACGCAGTATTTT
TRBV5-4	NA	NA	TRBJ1-1	CASSLQGGTEAFF	TGTGCCAGCAGCTTGCAGGGCGGCACTGAAGCTTTCTTT
TRBV6-2/TRBV6-3	NA	NA	TRBJ1-2	CASSQPDSYGYTF	TGTGCCAGCAGCCAACCGGACAGCTATGGCTACACCTTC
TRBV5-1	NA	TRBD2	TRBJ2-2	CASSRTSETGELFF	TGCGCCAGCAGTCGGACTAGCGAAACCGGGGAGCTGTTTTTT
TRBV11-2	NA	NA	TRBJ1-3	CASSLAVLSACYSGNTIYF	TGTGCCAGCAGCTTAGCGGTTTTAAGCGCTTGCTACTCTGGAAACACCATATATTTT
TRBV28	NA	NA	TRBJ1-4	CASSFVNEKLFF	TGTGCCAGCAGTTTCGTTAATGAAAAACTGTTTTTT
TRBV18	NA	NA	TRBJ1-6	CASSPQEGVISPLHF	TGTGCCAGCTCACCCCAGGAGGGAGTGATATCACCCCTCCACTTT
TRBV5-1	few	TRBD1	TRBJ1-1	CASSPGTGRLNTEAFF	TGCGCCAGCAGCCCCGGGACAGGGCGATTGAACACTGAAGCTTTCTTT
TRBV2	NA	NA	TRBJ2-2	CASSERRGGYGELFF	TGTGCCAGCAGTGAAAGGCGTGGGGGGTACGGGGAGCTGTTTTTT
TRBV19	NA	TRBD2	TRBJ2-5	CASSPPGGETQYF	TGTGCCAGTAGTCCACCGGGGGGGGAGACCCAGTACTTC
TRBV10-2	NA	NA	TRBJ1-4	CASSESRFMGLIF	TGCGCCAGCAGTGAGTCTAGGTTCATGGGCCTCATATTT
TRBV4-3	NA	NA	TRBJ2-1	CASSQDPQVGEQFF	TGCGCCAGCAGCCAAGATCCACAGGTCGGTGAGCAGTTCTTC
TRBV28	NA	NA	TRBJ1-5	CASSYQDQPQHF	TGTGCCAGCAGTTACCAGGATCAGCCCCAGCATTTT
TRBV24-1	NA	NA	TRBJ2-7	CATSPGRTYEQYF	TGTGCCACCAGTCCGGGGAGGACCTACGAGCAGTACTTC
TRBV7-2	NA	NA	TRBJ1-5	CASSLVQYSNQPQHF	TGTGCCAGCAGCTTAGTGCAGTATAGCAATCAGCCCCAGCATTTT
TRBV28	NA	TRBD1	TRBJ2-7	CASRTGGSSYEQYF	TGTGCCAGCAGGACAGGGGGAAGCTCCTACGAGCAGTACTTC
TRBV28	NA	NA	TRBJ2-1	CASSLKLTEVDEQFF	TGTGCCAGCAGTTTAAAGTTGACAGAGGTCGATGAGCAGTTCTTC
TRBV4-1	NA	NA	TRBJ2-7	CASSQEYTYEQYF	TGCGCCAGCAGCCAAGAGTACACCTACGAGCAGTACTTC
TRBV15	NA	TRBD2	TRBJ2-7	CATSRGDIAGRTYEQYF	TGTGCCACCAGCAGAGGGGACATAGCGGGAAGGACCTACGAGCAGTACTTC
TRBV28	NA	TRBD2	TRBJ2-7	CASSRAGTGIDEQYF	TGTGCCAGCAGCCGAGCGGGGACTGGGATCGACGAGCAGTACTTC
TRBV19	NA	TRBD1	TRBJ1-2	CASSPERTGWGYTF	TGTGCCAGTAGTCCCGAGCGGACAGGATGGGGCTACACCTTC
TRBV6-5	NA	NA	TRBJ1-3	CASRSSLGTIYF	TGTGCCAGCAGAAGTTCCCTAGGTACCATATATTTT
TRBV7-3	NA	TRBD1	TRBJ2-7	CASSLYRGKQDEQYF	TGTGCCAGCAGCCTCTACAGGGGTAAACAGGACGAGCAGTACTTC
TRBV29-1	once	NA	TRBJ1-4	CSVEARTNEKLFF	TGCAGCGTTGAGGCTCGCACTAATGAAAAACTGTTTTTT
TRBV9	NA	NA	TRBJ2-2	CASSRTPATGELFF	TGTGCCAGCAGCCGGACACCCGCCACCGGGGAGCTGTTTTTT
TRBV5-6	NA	TRBD1	TRBJ1-6	CASSEGTGNSPLHF	TGTGCCAGCAGCGAGGGGACAGGAAATTCACCCCTCCACTTT
TRBV5-1	NA	NA	TRBJ1-1	CASSLEGGVTEAFF	TGCGCCAGCAGCTTGGAAGGGGGTGTCACTGAAGCTTTCTTT
TRBV5-6	NA	NA	TRBJ1-1	CASMSYTEAFF	TGTGCCAGCATGTCGTACACTGAAGCTTTCTTT
TRBV5-4	NA	NA	TRBJ1-1	CASSPSIDSEAFF	TGTGCCAGCAGCCCGAGCATCGACAGTGAAGCTTTCTTT
TRBV4-3	NA	TRBD1	TRBJ1-5	CASSQDGQGAGQPQHF	TGCGCCAGCAGCCAAGACGGACAGGGTGCAGGTCAGCCCCAGCATTTT
TRBV4-2	NA	NA	TRBJ1-3	CASSQDFDSSGNTIYF	TGTGCCAGCAGCCAAGATTTCGATAGCTCTGGAAACACCATATATTTT
TRBV5-4	NA	TRBD1	TRBJ2-5	CASSLPGGKETQYF	TGTGCCAGCAGCTTACCAGGGGGCAAAGAGACCCAGTACTTC
TRBV5-5	NA	NA	TRBJ1-1	CASSWGGVETEAFF	TGTGCCAGCAGCTGGGGGGGCGTTGAGACTGAAGCTTTCTTT
TRBV6-5	NA	TRBD1	TRBJ1-6	CASSSRTGFSPLHF	TGTGCCAGCAGTTCCCGGACAGGGTTTTCACCCCTCCACTTT
TRBV5-6	NA	NA	TRBJ1-6	CASRRNSYNSPLHF	TGTGCCAGCAGGCGAAACTCCTATAATTCACCCCTCCACTTT
TRBV30	NA	NA	TRBJ1-1	CAWRWGVQNTEAFF	TGTGCCTGGAGATGGGGGGTCCAGAACACTGAAGCTTTCTTT
TRBV7-8	NA	NA	TRBJ1-5	CASSLGRAVGNQPQHF	TGTGCCAGCAGCTTAGGCAGGGCGGTTGGAAATCAGCCCCAGCATTTT
TRBV28	NA	NA	TRBJ1-2	CASSLWRGGNYGYTF	TGTGCCAGCAGTTTATGGAGAGGCGGGAACTATGGCTACACCTTC
TRBV6-1	NA	TRBD2	TRBJ2-1	CASSALSGGTYNEQFF	TGTGCCAGCAGTGCCTTGTCGGGGGGAACTTACAATGAGCAGTTCTTC
TRBV6-5	NA	NA	TRBJ2-7	CASSYAPPPYEQYF	TGTGCCAGCAGTTACGCGCCCCCACCCTACGAGCAGTACTTC
TRBV7-3	NA	TRBD2	TRBJ2-7	CANSLEGTSGYEQYF	TGTGCCAACAGCTTAGAGGGGACTAGCGGTTACGAGCAGTACTTC
TRBV12-2	NA	NA	TRBJ2-7	CASRLAEGRDSYEQYF	TGTGCAAGTCGCTTAGCGGAGGGACGAGACTCCTACGAGCAGTACTTC